These 5 T cell receptor beta chains originate from one sample sequenced in a study of cytomegalovirus exposure and HLA in healthy donors. The study ran its PCR with 60 Vbeta and 13 Jbeta primers. Here immunoSEQ multiplex PCR was the method, and the copy in TCRdb shows in-frame clones only, minus some. Of around 150,000 clones in the sample, roughly 84% were seen once. The sample consisted of PBMCs. The receptors stem from a man between 18 and 29 years old in good health and CMV-seropositive.

The V call is TRBV27, the J call TRBJ1-5, with a weak D call TRBD1 (5 bases). Trimming removed 11 bases from V and 1 base from J, with 12 bases in between. Germline V gene sequence: CDR1 MNHEY, CDR2 SMNVEV (reference sequence). The CDR3 consists of 13 residues. CDR3 nucleotide sequence: TGTGCCGTAGGGGCGAGGAGCAATCAGCCCCAGCATTTT. It yields the protein CAVGARSNQPQHF.

V usage is TRBV21-1 and J usage is TRBJ1-6; TRBD1, the table's D call, lacks a check against the DNA. TRBV21-1 is annotated as a pseudogene. This CDR3 comprises 15 residues. In DNA form, the CDR3 reads TGTGCCAGCAGCAGACAGGGCGGGGATAATTCACCCCTCCACTTT. Residues: CASSRQGGDNSPLHF.

This clone was found a few times. The gene calls are TRBV18 and TRBJ1-4; tentatively, D is TRBD1 (6 bases). This CDR3 is built from 15 residues. Looked up from germline, CDR1 is KGHSH and CDR2 is LQKENI. V was pared by 5 bases and J by 3 bases, with 13 bases between. CDR3 in amino acids: CASSDRGGPNEKLFF. CDR3 bases: TGTGCCAGCTCAGACCGAGGGGGTCCTAATGAAAAACTGTTTTTT.

The rearrangement joins TRBV15 to TRBJ2-1; D gene ambiguous. The germline V and J ends were trimmed by 1 base and 5 bases, with 6 bases remaining between them. Germline V gene sequence: CDR1 LNHNV, CDR2 YYDKDF (reference sequence). The CDR3 sequence is 13 residues long. The CDR3 protein is CATSRGSNNEQFF. The DNA for the CDR3 is TGTGCCACCAGCAGAGGGAGTAACAATGAGCAGTTCTTC.

This clone was recorded once. V and J are TRBV11-2 and TRBJ2-1, with D perhaps matching TRBD2 (7 bases). Germline lookup yields CDR1 SGHAT and CDR2 FQNNGV. V was clipped by 6 bases and J by 3 bases, with 21 bases between them. The CDR3 spans 17 residues. DNA for the CDR3: TGTGCCAGCAGATCTGGTTGGGGGGGCTCTTTCTACAATGAGCAGTTCTTC. Translation gives CASRSGWGGSFYNEQFF. Looking up the rest from reference TRBV11-2 and TRBJ2-1 gives the full variable domain: EAGVAQSPRYKIIEKRQSVAFWCNPISGHATLYWYQQILGQGPKLLIQFQNNGVVDDSQLPKDRFSAERLKGVDSTLKIQPAKLEDSAVYLCASRSGWGGSFYNEQFFGPGTRLTVL.